This T cell receptor beta chain was recovered during a study of blood T cell repertoires in COVID-19. Study as a whole: Donors in the United States, Italy and Spain gave samples during acute or convalescent COVID-19. PBMCs, B-cell-depleted T cells, or T cells were the source of the cDNA or gDNA that made up the material.

Per the original methods: Using reference gene primer amplification, nucleated cell counts were estimated. Clones were sequenced by immunoSEQ multiplex PCR, and TCRdb holds only the in-frame ones, with some missing. V and J calls and clone size are as listed in that table; D and trimming were resolved from the DNA. The table has 150,000 to 200,000 clones, approximately 86% seen once; the top ten hold around 8.2%. V dropped 0 bases and J dropped 4; count of bases not matched to a gene: 10. The CDR3 has 18 residues. Germline assignment: CDR1 SGHAT and CDR2 FQNNGV. The receptor comes from a man between 60 and 75 years old with acute or convalescent COVID-19. Sequencing was carried out using peripheral blood. The chain couples TRBV11-2 to TRBJ2-2; 8 nucleotides agree with TRBD1. The CDR3 sequence: CASSLDSRTGQFTGELFF. CDR3 nucleotides: TGTGCCAGCAGCTTAGATTCTAGGACAGGGCAATTCACCGGGGAGCTGTTTTTT.